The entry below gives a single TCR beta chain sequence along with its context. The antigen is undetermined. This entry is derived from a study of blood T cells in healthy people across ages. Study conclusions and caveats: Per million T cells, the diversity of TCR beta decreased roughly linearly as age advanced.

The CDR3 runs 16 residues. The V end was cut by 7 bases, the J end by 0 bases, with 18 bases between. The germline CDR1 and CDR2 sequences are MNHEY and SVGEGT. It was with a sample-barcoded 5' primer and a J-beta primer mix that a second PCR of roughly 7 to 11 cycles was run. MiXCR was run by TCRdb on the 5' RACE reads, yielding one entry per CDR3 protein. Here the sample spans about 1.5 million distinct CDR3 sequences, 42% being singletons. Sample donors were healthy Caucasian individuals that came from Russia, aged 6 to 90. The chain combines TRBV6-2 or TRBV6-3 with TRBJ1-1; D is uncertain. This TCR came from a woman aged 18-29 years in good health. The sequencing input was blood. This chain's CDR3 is CASTAPPRALNTEAFF. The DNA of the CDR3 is TGTGCCAGCACCGCCCCACCGCGGGCCCTGAACACTGAAGCTTTCTTT.